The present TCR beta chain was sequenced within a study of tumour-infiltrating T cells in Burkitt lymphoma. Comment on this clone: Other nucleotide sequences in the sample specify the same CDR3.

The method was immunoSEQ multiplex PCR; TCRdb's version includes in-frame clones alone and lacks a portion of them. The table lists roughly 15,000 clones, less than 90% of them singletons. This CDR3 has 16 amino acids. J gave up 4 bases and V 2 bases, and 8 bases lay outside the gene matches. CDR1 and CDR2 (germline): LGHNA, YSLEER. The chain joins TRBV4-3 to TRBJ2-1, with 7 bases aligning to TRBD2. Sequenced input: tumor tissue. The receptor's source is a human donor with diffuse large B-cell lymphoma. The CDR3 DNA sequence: TGCGCCAGCAGCCAACCGACCAGCGGGAAATACAATGAGCAGTTCTTC. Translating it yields CASSQPTSGKYNEQFF.